This TCR beta chain was retrieved from a study of cytomegalovirus exposure and HLA in healthy donors. At the level of the study: Out of about 190 million T cells, an earlier analysis found some 120 million unique TCR beta sequences in total. General observations from the study: When presence/absence was analysed, sequencing depth was taken to be roughly uniform across donors. Among CMV-associated TCR beta chains, most appeared HLA-restricted in a later analysis.

The ends were cut back, 3 bases at V and 10 bases at J, with 16 bases in the middle. CDR3 length: 15 residues. CDR1 SNHLY and CDR2 FYNNEI come from the germline V gene. The study sampled nominally healthy donors, though unrecorded immune exposures were likely. Primers included in the PCR were 60 Vbeta and 13 Jbeta primers. Assay: immunoSEQ multiplex PCR; the TCRdb copy retains only in-frame clones and omits some. This table holds about 160,000 clones, about three quarters found once. Comment on this clone: Its specificity is not known. Different DNA sequences within this sample yield the same CDR3.

The receptor was isolated from a woman aged 45-60 years in good health and CMV-seropositive. The chain has TRBV2 and TRBJ1-6, with D unresolved. The sequencing input was PBMCs. The CDR3: CASSDIDGLESPLHF. In DNA form, the CDR3 reads TGTGCCAGCAGTGACATCGACGGGTTAGAATCACCCCTCCACTTT.